What follows is one T cell receptor beta chain and its context. The antigen remains undetermined. This sample was taken from a study of shared clonotypes between healthy human individuals. Study findings and constraints: Collection of samples was limited to blood; tissue repertoires likely differ. The study generally estimated greater richness for naive than memory subsets.

The V segment lost 3 bases and the J segment 3 bases; nucleotides outside the gene matches: 10. The CDR3 runs 17 residues. Germline CDR1 reads SGHNT; CDR2 reads YYREEE (reference sequence). From CD4+ cells came CD45RA+ naive and CD45RA-negative memory subsets. Libraries were prepared by immunoSEQ multiplex PCR; TCRdb keeps only in-frame clonotypes and omits some of them. The data contain some 2.4 million clones, approximately 93% of them seen just once; the ten biggest clones take up about 0.39%. Sequencing was performed on naive CD4+ T cells from PBMCs. Subset of the sample: CD45RA+ positively selected. V usage is TRBV5-4 and J usage is TRBJ2-3; 10 bases are a match to TRBD2. This clonotype was obtained from a man aged 18-30 years in good health. Some clones in this sample may be carry-over from other donors' samples. Here the CDR3 DNA reads TGTGCCAGCAGCTCAGGACTAGCGGCATTAGGGACAGATACGCAGTATTTT. Protein sequence: CASSSGLAALGTDTQYF.